This TCR beta chain originates from a study of blood T cells in healthy people across ages. A second PCR of roughly 7 to 11 cycles used a sample-barcoded 5' primer and a J-beta primer mix. In TCRdb, the 5' RACE reads were re-called with MiXCR into one record per CDR3 protein. Of 850,000 to 1,300,000 distinct CDR3 sequences listed, 40% to 50% were seen once; the top ten hold approximately 17%. The CDR3 has 16 amino acids. Germline CDR1 reads WSHSY; CDR2 reads SAAADI. On this clonotype itself: One base away lies a much larger clone, so this may be a sequencing read error.

The receptor's source is a woman in her fifties or sixties in good health. The chain is built from TRBV10-2 and TRBJ2-5; TRBD2 agrees at 11 bases. Gene TRBJ2-1 matches the end of the DNA better, so the J call may be wrong. The sequenced sample consisted of blood. CDR3 coding DNA: TGCGCCAGCAGAGGACAACTAGCGGGAGCGCAAGAGACCCAGTTCTTC. It yields the protein CASRGQLAGAQETQFF.